The rows below give T cell receptor beta chains drawn from one sample of a study of cytomegalovirus exposure and HLA in healthy donors. Some clones are missing from TCRdb's copy, which holds only in-frame ones; the method was immunoSEQ multiplex PCR. The profile shows about 80,000 clones, roughly 80% of them singletons. Sequencing was carried out using PBMCs. These receptors were taken from a human donor in good health. Each CDR3 is given with its conserved first and last residue. The order of the fields is clone size, J gene, V gene, D gene, CDR3 protein, CDR3 DNA. A D gene is named only where the DNA matches it firmly. Rows give clone size only sometimes, using once, few, many, or a class for an expanded clone.

clone size: once; J gene: TRBJ1-4; V gene: TRBV19; D gene: .; CDR3 protein: CASSMSPGSEKLFF; CDR3 DNA: TGTGCCAGTAGTATGTCCCCGGGATCAGAAAAACTGTTTTTT
clone size: .; J gene: TRBJ2-7; V gene: TRBV27; D gene: TRBD1; CDR3 protein: CASSFGTGYYEQYF; CDR3 DNA: TGTGCCAGCAGTTTCGGGACAGGGTATTACGAGCAGTACTTC
clone size: .; J gene: TRBJ2-3; V gene: TRBV5-4; D gene: TRBD2; CDR3 protein: CASSLDSGGFNTQYF; CDR3 DNA: TGTGCCAGCAGCTTGGACAGCGGGGGGTTTAATACGCAGTATTTT
clone size: .; J gene: TRBJ2-5; V gene: TRBV29-1; D gene: .; CDR3 protein: CSVARPLDQETQYF; CDR3 DNA: TGCAGCGTCGCAAGGCCCCTAGACCAAGAGACCCAGTACTTC
clone size: .; J gene: TRBJ1-6; V gene: TRBV6-1; D gene: .; CDR3 protein: CASQGSSYNSPLHF; CDR3 DNA: TGTGCCAGCCAAGGGAGCTCCTATAATTCACCCCTCCACTTT
clone size: .; J gene: TRBJ1-4; V gene: TRBV7-9; D gene: .; CDR3 protein: CASSLGNSGRARYEKLFF; CDR3 DNA: TGTGCCAGCAGCTTAGGAAATTCAGGGAGGGCCCGATATGAAAAACTGTTTTTT
clone size: .; J gene: TRBJ1-1; V gene: TRBV6-5; D gene: TRBD1; CDR3 protein: CASSGQGYTEAFF; CDR3 DNA: TGTGCCAGCAGCGGACAGGGGTACACTGAAGCTTTCTTT
clone size: .; J gene: TRBJ1-4; V gene: TRBV16; D gene: TRBD1; CDR3 protein: CASQPGQGALNEKLFF; CDR3 DNA: TGTGCCAGCCAACCGGGACAGGGGGCGCTTAATGAAAAACTGTTTTTT
clone size: once; J gene: TRBJ1-4; V gene: TRBV7-9; D gene: TRBD1; CDR3 protein: CASSLQGAINEKLFF; CDR3 DNA: TGTGCCAGCAGCTTACAGGGGGCGATAAATGAAAAACTGTTTTTT
clone size: few; J gene: TRBJ1-1; V gene: TRBV6-6; D gene: .; CDR3 protein: CASSTTVNTEAFF; CDR3 DNA: TGTGCCAGCAGTACCACAGTGAACACTGAAGCTTTCTTT
clone size: .; J gene: TRBJ1-1; V gene: TRBV10-1; D gene: TRBD1; CDR3 protein: CASSGTGADRAEAEAFF; CDR3 DNA: TGCGCCAGCAGTGGAACCGGAGCGGACAGGGCGGAGGCTGAAGCTTTCTTT
clone size: .; J gene: TRBJ1-1; V gene: TRBV30; D gene: .; CDR3 protein: CAWNPKGVNTEAFF; CDR3 DNA: TGTGCCTGGAACCCGAAGGGGGTGAACACTGAAGCTTTCTTT
clone size: .; J gene: TRBJ1-2; V gene: TRBV29-1; D gene: .; CDR3 protein: CSVEEQEGTGYGYTF; CDR3 DNA: TGCAGCGTTGAAGAACAGGAAGGGACTGGCTATGGCTACACCTTC
clone size: .; J gene: TRBJ2-3; V gene: TRBV9; D gene: .; CDR3 protein: CASSSRGSAPSTDTQYF; CDR3 DNA: TGTGCCAGCAGCTCACGAGGTAGCGCCCCTAGCACAGATACGCAGTATTTT
clone size: .; J gene: TRBJ1-1; V gene: TRBV9; D gene: .; CDR3 protein: CASSPDGVGATEAFF; CDR3 DNA: TGTGCCAGCAGCCCTGACGGGGTGGGGGCAACTGAAGCTTTCTTT
clone size: .; J gene: TRBJ2-1; V gene: TRBV7-2; D gene: TRBD2; CDR3 protein: CASSLVSGARSYNEQFF; CDR3 DNA: TGTGCCAGCAGCTTAGTGAGCGGGGCCCGCTCCTACAATGAGCAGTTCTTC
clone size: once; J gene: TRBJ2-1; V gene: TRBV6-1; D gene: TRBD2; CDR3 protein: CASSASSGGAWGSYNEQFF; CDR3 DNA: TGTGCCAGCAGTGCGTCTAGCGGGGGGGCTTGGGGCTCCTACAATGAGCAGTTCTTC
clone size: .; J gene: TRBJ1-1; V gene: TRBV10-3; D gene: TRBD1; CDR3 protein: CAISEDRGNTEAFF; CDR3 DNA: TGTGCCATCAGTGAGGACAGGGGGAACACTGAAGCTTTCTTT
clone size: .; J gene: TRBJ1-1; V gene: TRBV5-1; D gene: .; CDR3 protein: CASSLVQGRNTEAFF; CDR3 DNA: TGCGCCAGCAGCTTGGTGCAGGGTCGGAACACTGAAGCTTTCTTT
clone size: .; J gene: TRBJ1-2; V gene: TRBV5-5; D gene: .; CDR3 protein: CASSLAPGVSYGYTF; CDR3 DNA: TGTGCCAGCAGCTTGGCCCCAGGGGTAAGCTATGGCTACACCTTC
clone size: once; J gene: TRBJ1-2; V gene: TRBV6-5; D gene: TRBD1; CDR3 protein: CASSYLTGDGGYPF; CDR3 DNA: TGTGCCAGCAGTTACTTGACAGGGGACGGGGGCTACCCCTTC
clone size: .; J gene: TRBJ1-3; V gene: TRBV9; D gene: .; CDR3 protein: CASSVGGRGNTIYF; CDR3 DNA: TGTGCCAGCAGCGTAGGGGGGCGGGGAAACACCATATATTTT
clone size: few; J gene: TRBJ2-1; V gene: TRBV25-1; D gene: TRBD2; CDR3 protein: CASSLAGYYNEQFF; CDR3 DNA: TGTGCCAGTTCCCTAGCGGGGTACTACAATGAGCAGTTCTTC
clone size: few; J gene: TRBJ1-1; V gene: TRBV5-6; D gene: .; CDR3 protein: CASSLGRGGGAFF; CDR3 DNA: TGTGCCAGCAGCTTGGGGCGGGGAGGGGGGGCTTTCTTT
clone size: .; J gene: TRBJ1-2; V gene: TRBV4-1; D gene: .; CDR3 protein: CASSQEAGAGYTF; CDR3 DNA: TGCGCCAGCAGCCAAGAAGCAGGCGCGGGCTACACCTTC
clone size: .; J gene: TRBJ1-4; V gene: TRBV28; D gene: .; CDR3 protein: CASSVGGVANEKLFF; CDR3 DNA: TGTGCCAGCAGTGTCGGGGGAGTGGCAAACGAAAAACTGTTTTTT
clone size: .; J gene: TRBJ2-7; V gene: TRBV18; D gene: .; CDR3 protein: CASSPSKGLNEQYF; CDR3 DNA: TGTGCCAGCTCACCATCAAAGGGGCTGAACGAGCAGTACTTC
clone size: .; J gene: TRBJ2-7; V gene: TRBV6-5; D gene: .; CDR3 protein: CASSSIGVVSYEQYF; CDR3 DNA: TGTGCCAGCAGCTCCATAGGGGTGGTCTCCTACGAGCAGTACTTC
clone size: once; J gene: TRBJ2-2; V gene: TRBV5-6; D gene: .; CDR3 protein: CASSLGVAGELFF; CDR3 DNA: TGTGCCAGCAGCTTGGGAGTAGCCGGGGAGCTGTTTTTT
clone size: .; J gene: TRBJ2-3; V gene: TRBV5-1; D gene: TRBD2; CDR3 protein: CASSLLGISGTPGGPLDTQYF; CDR3 DNA: TGCGCCAGCAGCTTGCTCGGAATATCGGGAACGCCGGGGGGACCCCTCGATACGCAGTATTTT
clone size: .; J gene: TRBJ1-5; V gene: TRBV7-9; D gene: .; CDR3 protein: CASSLVGQPQHF; CDR3 DNA: TGTGCCAGCAGCTTAGTTGGCCAGCCCCAGCATTTT
clone size: .; J gene: TRBJ2-5; V gene: TRBV19; D gene: .; CDR3 protein: CASSMVEQETQYF; CDR3 DNA: TGTGCCAGTAGTATGGTAGAACAAGAGACCCAGTACTTC
clone size: .; J gene: TRBJ1-1; V gene: TRBV9; D gene: .; CDR3 protein: CASRAGSNTEAFF; CDR3 DNA: TGTGCCAGCAGGGCCGGGTCAAACACTGAAGCTTTCTTT
clone size: .; J gene: TRBJ2-3; V gene: TRBV6-1; D gene: .; CDR3 protein: CASSDPQDTQYF; CDR3 DNA: TGTGCCAGCAGTGACCCCCAAGATACGCAGTATTTT
clone size: .; J gene: TRBJ2-3; V gene: TRBV7-6; D gene: .; CDR3 protein: CASALGRSTDTQYF; CDR3 DNA: TGTGCCAGCGCGTTGGGGCGTAGCACAGATACGCAGTATTTT
clone size: .; J gene: TRBJ1-2; V gene: TRBV19; D gene: .; CDR3 protein: CASPNNWGLGGYTF; CDR3 DNA: TGTGCCAGTCCGAACAACTGGGGCCTTGGAGGCTACACCTTC
clone size: .; J gene: TRBJ2-7; V gene: TRBV27; D gene: TRBD1; CDR3 protein: CASSTGQEAYEQYF; CDR3 DNA: TGTGCCAGCAGTACAGGACAGGAGGCCTACGAGCAGTACTTC
clone size: few; J gene: TRBJ1-6; V gene: TRBV6-5; D gene: .; CDR3 protein: CASSKQGGLNSPLHF; CDR3 DNA: TGTGCCAGCAGTAAACAGGGTGGCCTTAATTCACCCCTCCACTTT
clone size: .; J gene: TRBJ2-5; V gene: TRBV12-5; D gene: TRBD2; CDR3 protein: CASGQRGGQETQYF; CDR3 DNA: TGTGCTAGTGGTCAGCGGGGGGGGCAAGAGACCCAGTACTTC
clone size: .; J gene: TRBJ1-6; V gene: TRBV7-9; D gene: TRBD1; CDR3 protein: CASSLERRGRLSYNSPLHF; CDR3 DNA: TGTGCCAGCAGCTTAGAAAGAAGGGGGCGCCTCTCCTATAATTCACCCCTCCACTTT
clone size: .; J gene: TRBJ1-2; V gene: TRBV2; D gene: .; CDR3 protein: CASSGSGGNYGYTF; CDR3 DNA: TGTGCCAGCAGTGGGAGTGGAGGGAACTATGGCTACACCTTC
clone size: .; J gene: TRBJ2-2; V gene: TRBV5-1; D gene: .; CDR3 protein: CASSPTSTGELFF; CDR3 DNA: TGCGCCAGCAGCCCCACATCCACCGGGGAGCTGTTTTTT
clone size: few; J gene: TRBJ1-2; V gene: TRBV5-6; D gene: TRBD1; CDR3 protein: CASSLGQSYGYTF; CDR3 DNA: TGTGCCAGCAGCCTGGGACAGTCCTATGGCTACACCTTC
clone size: .; J gene: TRBJ2-1; V gene: TRBV27; D gene: TRBD2; CDR3 protein: CASSLSSGGSYNEQFF; CDR3 DNA: TGTGCCAGCAGCTTATCCTCGGGGGGGAGTTACAATGAGCAGTTCTTC
clone size: .; J gene: TRBJ1-5; V gene: TRBV2; D gene: TRBD1; CDR3 protein: CASSDDRGNQPQHF; CDR3 DNA: TGTGCCAGCAGTGATGACAGGGGCAATCAGCCCCAGCATTTT
clone size: .; J gene: TRBJ2-7; V gene: TRBV29-1; D gene: TRBD1; CDR3 protein: CSARDRASYEQYF; CDR3 DNA: TGCAGCGCCCGGGACAGGGCCTCCTACGAGCAGTACTTC
clone size: .; J gene: TRBJ1-4; V gene: TRBV7-9; D gene: .; CDR3 protein: CASSLAGDEKLFF; CDR3 DNA: TGTGCCAGCAGCTTAGCAGGGGATGAAAAACTGTTTTTT
clone size: .; J gene: TRBJ1-5; V gene: TRBV7-9; D gene: .; CDR3 protein: CASSLEIGGRRNQPQHF; CDR3 DNA: TGTGCCAGCAGCTTAGAAATCGGGGGGCGCCGCAATCAGCCCCAGCATTTT
clone size: .; J gene: TRBJ2-1; V gene: TRBV10-2; D gene: TRBD2; CDR3 protein: CASSGLAGTYNEQFF; CDR3 DNA: TGCGCCAGCAGTGGGCTAGCGGGGACATACAATGAGCAGTTCTTC
clone size: .; J gene: TRBJ1-6; V gene: TRBV11-2; D gene: .; CDR3 protein: CASSWAQGYSPLHF; CDR3 DNA: TGTGCCAGCAGCTGGGCACAGGGCTATTCGCCCCTCCACTTT
clone size: .; J gene: TRBJ2-1; V gene: TRBV19; D gene: TRBD1; CDR3 protein: CASSITGGNYNEQFF; CDR3 DNA: TGTGCCAGTAGTATAACAGGGGGCAACTACAATGAGCAGTTCTTC
clone size: .; J gene: TRBJ1-6; V gene: TRBV5-6; D gene: TRBD1; CDR3 protein: CASSFEQGFGSPLHF; CDR3 DNA: TGTGCCAGCAGCTTCGAACAGGGGTTTGGCTCACCCCTCCACTTT
clone size: .; J gene: TRBJ1-1; V gene: TRBV5-4; D gene: .; CDR3 protein: CASSQGAGATEAFF; CDR3 DNA: TGCGCCAGCAGCCAAGGAGCGGGAGCCACTGAAGCTTTCTTT
clone size: .; J gene: TRBJ1-4; V gene: TRBV19; D gene: .; CDR3 protein: CASSMGRAPEKLFF; CDR3 DNA: TGTGCCAGTAGTATGGGCAGGGCACCCGAAAAACTGTTTTTT
clone size: .; J gene: TRBJ2-4; V gene: TRBV12-5; D gene: TRBD2; CDR3 protein: CASGLILPGGARGDKNIQYF; CDR3 DNA: TGTGCTAGTGGTTTGATACTCCCCGGGGGGGCCAGAGGGGACAAAAACATTCAGTACTTC